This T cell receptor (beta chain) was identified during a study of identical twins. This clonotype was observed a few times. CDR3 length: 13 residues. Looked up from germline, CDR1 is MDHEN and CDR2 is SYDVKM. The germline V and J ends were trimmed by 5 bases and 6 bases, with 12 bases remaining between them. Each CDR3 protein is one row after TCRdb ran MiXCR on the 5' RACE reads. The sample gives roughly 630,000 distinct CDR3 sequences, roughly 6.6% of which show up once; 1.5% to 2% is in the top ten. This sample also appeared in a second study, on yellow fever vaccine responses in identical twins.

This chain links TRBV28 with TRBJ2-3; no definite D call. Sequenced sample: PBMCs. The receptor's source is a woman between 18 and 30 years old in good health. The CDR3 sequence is CASSEYFGDTQYF. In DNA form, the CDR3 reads TGTGCCAGCAGTGAATACTTTGGGGATACGCAGTATTTT. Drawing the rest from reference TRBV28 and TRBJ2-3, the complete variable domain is DVKVTQSSRYLVKRTGEKVFLECVQDMDHENMFWYRQDPGLGLRLIYFSYDVKMKEKGDIPEGYSVSREKKERFSLILESASTNQTSMYLCASSEYFGDTQYFGPGTRLTVL.